This section outlines one TCR beta chain sequence together with its context. Ahead of thyroid surgery, no patient had received treatment of any kind. The CDR3 covers 14 residues. The V gene lost 2 bases and the J gene lost 5 bases, with 14 bases spanning the gap. Germline V CDR1 and CDR2: SGHKS, YYEKEE (reference sequence). The data are from a study of metastatic and nonmetastatic thyroid tumors. TCRdb reprocessed the PCR reads via MiXCR. This sample has 26,000 or so clones; less than 4% occur once, and the top ten carry about 3.3%. What was sequenced was blood. The sequence derives from a male donor with papillary thyroid cancer or a benign thyroid nodule (not recorded which). Some clones in this sample may be carry-over from other donors' samples. This chain connects TRBV5-5 to TRBJ2-7; tentative D call: TRBD2 (6 bases). CDR3 in amino acids: CASSFLPGAHEQYF. The CDR3 region has the DNA TGTGCCAGCAGCTTCCTTCCGGGAGCCCACGAGCAGTACTTC.